These T cell receptor beta chains were read from a single sample in a study of blood T cell repertoires in COVID-19. TCRdb's copy holds only in-frame clones and misses some; the assay was immunoSEQ multiplex PCR. The repertoire holds about 200,000 clones, with around 88% as singletons. The sequenced material came from peripheral blood. Receptors originate from a man aged 18-30 years with active or convalescent COVID-19. The CDR3 runs from the conserved cysteine through the conserved F or W. The D gene is left open where the match is weak. Size is stated for part of the rows, as once, few or many counts, or as a class when the clone is expanded.

J | D | length | V | size | DNA | CDR3
TRBJ1-1 | . | 12 | TRBV24-1 | . | TGTGCCACGCGTAGCGGGACGGCTGAAGCTTTCTTT | CATRSGTAEAFF
TRBJ2-4 | TRBD2 | 14 | TRBV10-3 | . | TGTGCCATCAGCGGCAAGGGACTAGCGGGTATTCAGTACTTC | CAISGKGLAGIQYF
TRBJ1-2 | TRBD1 | 13 | TRBV30 | . | TGTGCCTGGGCTAGGACAGGGAACTATGGCTACACCTTC | CAWARTGNYGYTF
TRBJ2-3 | . | 14 | TRBV28 | . | TGTGCCAGCAGTTTAGTGGGGCCCGGAGATACGCAGTATTTT | CASSLVGPGDTQYF
TRBJ2-7 | . | 13 | TRBV9 | once | TGTGCCAGCAGCGTAGCCAGCTCCTACGAGCAGTACTTC | CASSVASSYEQYF
TRBJ1-5 | . | 13 | TRBV7-2 | . | TGTGCCAGCAGCTTAACGCAGAATCAGCCCCAGCATTTT | CASSLTQNQPQHF
TRBJ1-4 | . | 16 | TRBV4-3 | . | TGCGCCAGCAGCCAAGATTTGAGACAGTATAATGAAAAACTGTTTTTT | CASSQDLRQYNEKLFF
TRBJ1-6 | . | 15 | TRBV7-9 | . | TGTGCCAGCAGCCTCAGGGAGGATAATAATTCACCCCTCCACTTT | CASSLREDNNSPLHF
TRBJ1-1 | . | 14 | TRBV10-2 | few | TGCGCCAGCAGATATGGAGGCATGAACACTGAAGCTTTCTTT | CASRYGGMNTEAFF
TRBJ2-3 | TRBD2 | 16 | TRBV28 | . | TGTGCCAGCAGTACCGGGACTAGCGGGAGGACAGATACGCAGTATTTT | CASSTGTSGRTDTQYF
TRBJ1-6 | TRBD1 | 13 | TRBV10-3 | once | TGTGCCACAACGGGACAGGGAAATTCACCCCTCCACTTT | CATTGQGNSPLHF
TRBJ2-1 | . | 12 | TRBV7-2 | . | TGTGCCAGCAGCGCAGACAGAGCTACACAGTTCTTC | CASSADRATQFF
TRBJ1-5 | . | 14 | TRBV18 | . | TGTGCCAGCTCACCAGGCTGGGGAGGCCAGCCCCAGCATTTT | CASSPGWGGQPQHF
TRBJ1-1 | . | 15 | TRBV4-1 | . | TGCGCCAGCAGCCAAGGTCAGGGGTATAGCACTGAAGCTTTCTTT | CASSQGQGYSTEAFF
TRBJ1-1 | . | 14 | TRBV15 | . | TGTGCCACCAGCGTTGAGAGGGTAGAGACTGAAGCTTTCTTT | CATSVERVETEAFF
TRBJ1-3 | . | 15 | TRBV10-3 | . | TGTGCCATCAGTGAGTCAAACAGCTTTGGAAACACCATATATTTT | CAISESNSFGNTIYF
TRBJ1-2 | . | 14 | TRBV6-6 | . | TGTGCCAGCAGTTATTGGGACTCTTATCGGGGCTACACCTTC | CASSYWDSYRGYTF
TRBJ2-7 | . | 12 | TRBV15 | . | TGTGCCACCAGCAACGGACAGAACGAGCAGTACTTC | CATSNGQNEQYF
TRBJ2-3 | TRBD1 | 13 | TRBV7-3 | few | TGTGCCAGCAGCTGGACAGGGGGAGATACGCAGTATTTT | CASSWTGGDTQYF
TRBJ2-3 | . | 14 | TRBV5-4 | . | TGTGCCAGCAGCCCCCCGGGAGATGCGAATACGCAGTATTTT | CASSPPGDANTQYF
TRBJ2-2 | TRBD1 | 16 | TRBV9 | . | TGTGCCAGCGGACGTGGACAGGGCGCGAACACCGGGGAGCTGTTTTTT | CASGRGQGANTGELFF
TRBJ2-7 | TRBD1 | 15 | TRBV10-3 | . | TGTGCCATCAGTGTCTGGACAGGGGGTACCTACGAGCAGTACTTC | CAISVWTGGTYEQYF
TRBJ1-6 | TRBD1 | 17 | TRBV2 | . | TGTGCCAGCGGCGACAGGGGGCTCAGCTCCTATAATTCACCCCTCCACTTT | CASGDRGLSSYNSPLHF
TRBJ1-5 | . | 13 | TRBV7-2 | few | TGTGCCAGCAGCGCCGGGTCCAATCAGCCCCAGCATTTT | CASSAGSNQPQHF
TRBJ1-3 | . | 16 | TRBV4-3 | few | TGCGCCAGCAGCCCAAACCTCGGGGTTTCTGGAAACACCATATATTTT | CASSPNLGVSGNTIYF
TRBJ2-3 | . | 13 | TRBV6-4 | . | TGTGCCAGCAGTCAACAGCCTACAGATACGCAGTATTTT | CASSQQPTDTQYF
TRBJ2-1 | TRBD2 | 16 | TRBV5-8 | . | TGTGCCAGCAGCTTGGATACTAGCGGGGGGGGTCGAGAGCAGTTCTTC | CASSLDTSGGGREQFF
TRBJ1-5 | TRBD1 | 14 | TRBV30 | . | TGTGCCTGGGGGACAGGTTTCAGCAATCAGCCCCAGCATTTT | CAWGTGFSNQPQHF
TRBJ2-2 | . | 14 | TRBV27 | . | TGTGCCAGCAGTAGCGCACCGGGAACCGGGGAGCTGTTTTTT | CASSSAPGTGELFF
TRBJ2-1 | TRBD2 | 15 | TRBV25-1 | . | TGTGCCAGCGCCAAAGAGGGACTAGCGCTCAATGAGCAGTTCTTC | CASAKEGLALNEQFF
TRBJ1-5 | . | 16 | TRBV30 | . | TGTGCCTGGAGTGTAGGTTCCTCCGGGAGCAATCAGCCCCAGCATTTT | CAWSVGSSGSNQPQHF
TRBJ1-1 | TRBD1 | 16 | TRBV2 | once | TGTGCCAGCAGCGAACGGACGGCAGGGGGAGGCACTGAAGCTTTCTTT | CASSERTAGGGTEAFF
TRBJ2-3 | . | 14 | TRBV5-6 | . | TGTGCCAGCAAAAGGACCCTCGGGGTGGATACGCAGTATTTT | CASKRTLGVDTQYF
TRBJ2-7 | TRBD2 | 15 | TRBV3-1/TRBV3-2 | . | TGTGCCAGCAGCCCGGGACTAGCGGGGTACTACGAGCAGTACTTC | CASSPGLAGYYEQYF
TRBJ1-5 | TRBD1 | 15 | TRBV7-9 | . | TGTGCCAGCAGCTTAGGGGACAGGGGCGCACAGCCCCAGCATTTT | CASSLGDRGAQPQHF
TRBJ2-3 | . | 13 | TRBV6-4 | . | TGTGCCAGCAGTGAGGGCGAAACAGATACGCAGTATTTT | CASSEGETDTQYF
TRBJ2-7 | . | 14 | TRBV6-2/TRBV6-3 | . | TGTGCCAGCAGTTACGTCCCGTTCCGTGACGAGCAGTACTTC | CASSYVPFRDEQYF
TRBJ2-1 | TRBD1 | 17 | TRBV15 | . | TGTGCCACCAGCAGAGGCCCCGGGACAGGAGTTGGCAATGAGCAGTTCTTC | CATSRGPGTGVGNEQFF
TRBJ1-5 | . | 14 | TRBV9 | . | TGTGCCAGCAGCCCCCACGGCGGGGATCAGCCCCAGCATTTT | CASSPHGGDQPQHF
TRBJ2-3 | TRBD1 | 17 | TRBV14 | . | TGTGCCAGCAGCCAAGAGGCGACAGGGCTTTTGGGAGATACGCAGTATTTT | CASSQEATGLLGDTQYF
TRBJ2-1 | . | 11 | TRBV10-2 | . | TGCGCCAGCAGTGAGGCAGGGTATCAGTTCTTC | CASSEAGYQFF
TRBJ1-1 | TRBD1 | 14 | TRBV11-1 | . | TGTGCCAGCCGGATCCTCCAGGGGGCGGCTGAAGCTTTCTTT | CASRILQGAAEAFF
TRBJ2-7 | TRBD1 | 17 | TRBV5-4 | . | TGTGCCAGCAGCTTGGACCAAACAGGGGGCGTCCCCTACGAGCAGTACTTC | CASSLDQTGGVPYEQYF
TRBJ2-3 | TRBD2 | 16 | TRBV15 | . | TGTGCCACCAGCAGAGGGACTAGCGGGAACACAGATACGCAGTATTTT | CATSRGTSGNTDTQYF
TRBJ2-5 | TRBD1 | 16 | TRBV11-2 | . | TGTGCCAGCAGTGTCAGGGCGAGGGGGCCACCAGAGACCCAGTACTTC | CASSVRARGPPETQYF
TRBJ1-2 | . | 15 | TRBV27 | . | TGTGCCAGCAGTTCACAGGGTTGGGGAAACTATGGCTACACCTTC | CASSSQGWGNYGYTF
TRBJ1-2 | . | 15 | TRBV29-1 | . | TGCAGCGTTGATGGGCAGGGTACCTTCAACTATGGCTACACCTTC | CSVDGQGTFNYGYTF
TRBJ2-7 | . | 14 | TRBV2 | . | TGTGCCAGCAGTGAGGTAGCCTCTTCCTACGAGCAGTACTTC | CASSEVASSYEQYF
TRBJ2-7 | . | 12 | TRBV3-1/TRBV3-2 | . | TGTGCCAGCAGCCAAGCGTCCTACGAGCAGTACTTC | CASSQASYEQYF
TRBJ1-5 | TRBD1 | 13 | TRBV6-5 | . | TGTGCCACCCCAGGGGGTCTAGGTCAGCCCCAGCATTTT | CATPGGLGQPQHF
TRBJ1-1 | . | 16 | TRBV28 | . | TGTGCCACCAGGGCCCCCGGGGGGCGCGTCGGCACTGAAGCTTTCTTT | CATRAPGGRVGTEAFF
TRBJ2-3 | . | 12 | TRBV19 | . | TGTGCCAGTGGGACTGGGGCAGATACGCAGTATTTT | CASGTGADTQYF
TRBJ1-1 | TRBD1 | 16 | TRBV28 | few | TGTGCCATCCTGCCGATGACAGGGGGCACGACCACTGAAGCTTTCTTT | CAILPMTGGTTTEAFF
TRBJ2-7 | . | 14 | TRBV6-5 | . | TGTGCCAGCAATATTAGACAGGACTCCTACGAGCAGTACTTC | CASNIRQDSYEQYF
TRBJ2-2 | . | 14 | TRBV2 | once | TGTGCCAGCAGTGGACTCACAAGTACCGGGGAGCTGTTTTTT | CASSGLTSTGELFF
TRBJ1-6 | . | 14 | TRBV28 | . | TGTGCCAGCAGTTTAGGACAGAAAAATTCACCCCTCCACTTT | CASSLGQKNSPLHF
TRBJ1-5 | TRBD1 | 15 | TRBV5-1 | . | TGCGCCAGCAGCCCCACAGGGGGGAACAATCAGCCCCAGCATTTT | CASSPTGGNNQPQHF